This T cell receptor (beta chain) was recovered during a study of cytomegalovirus exposure and HLA in healthy donors. Germline V gene lookup returns CDR1 SGHDN and CDR2 FVKESK. The CDR3 contains 15 residues. V lost 3 bases and J lost 0, with 9 bases in between. Vbeta (60) and Jbeta (13) primers were used in the PCR. Data came from immunoSEQ multiplex PCR; TCRdb stores just in-frame clones and leaves some out. Of some 140,000 clones in the sample, around 77% were seen once. The sample was PBMCs. The receptor was derived from a middle-aged man in good health and CMV-seronegative. The chain employs TRBV14 and TRBJ1-3, with D perhaps TRBD1 (6 bases). This CDR3 reads CASSHRQVSGNTIYF. DNA of the CDR3: TGTGCCAGCAGCCATAGACAGGTCTCTGGAAACACCATATATTTT.